The 3 T cell receptor beta chains in this list originate from one sample, sequenced in a study of CD8+ T cells in alopecia areata. Investigators isolated RNA and reverse transcribed it into cDNA to act as the sequencing template. Some clones are missing from TCRdb's copy, which holds only in-frame ones; the method was immunoSEQ multiplex PCR. The repertoire holds 150,000 or so clones, with approximately 49% as singletons. The sequenced sample was CD8+ T cells sorted from blood, obtained at week 0. These receptors were taken from a human donor with alopecia areata.

This clone appeared a few times. The genes are TRBV6-5 and TRBJ2-1; TRBD1 is a possible D gene (6 bases). Germline lookup yields CDR1 MNHEY and CDR2 SVGAGI. Trimming stripped 10 bases from V and 6 bases from J, with 10 bases between. The CDR3 extends over 11 amino acids. CDR3 bases: TGTGCCACCTCACAGGGCAATGAGCAGTTCTTC. Translation gives CATSQGNEQFF.

The chain links TRBV6-4 to TRBJ1-2; D is perhaps TRBD1 (5 bases). Trimming cost V 2 bases and J 6 bases, with 16 bases left between them. Germline assignment: CDR1 MRHNA and CDR2 SNTAGT. The CDR3 extends over 15 amino acids. The CDR3 protein is CASSDRRGSLDGYTF. In DNA form, the CDR3 reads TGTGCCAGCAGTGACCGCCGGGGCAGCCTGGATGGCTACACCTTC.

The chain carries TRBV25-1 and TRBJ1-2, with D unresolved. V lost 1 base and J lost 2, with 5 bases in between. CDR1 MGHDK and CDR2 SYGVNS come from the germline V gene. The CDR3 consists of 13 residues. The CDR3 coding sequence is TGTGCCAGCAGTGAATCAGTGAACTATGGCTACACCTTC. As protein: CASSESVNYGYTF.